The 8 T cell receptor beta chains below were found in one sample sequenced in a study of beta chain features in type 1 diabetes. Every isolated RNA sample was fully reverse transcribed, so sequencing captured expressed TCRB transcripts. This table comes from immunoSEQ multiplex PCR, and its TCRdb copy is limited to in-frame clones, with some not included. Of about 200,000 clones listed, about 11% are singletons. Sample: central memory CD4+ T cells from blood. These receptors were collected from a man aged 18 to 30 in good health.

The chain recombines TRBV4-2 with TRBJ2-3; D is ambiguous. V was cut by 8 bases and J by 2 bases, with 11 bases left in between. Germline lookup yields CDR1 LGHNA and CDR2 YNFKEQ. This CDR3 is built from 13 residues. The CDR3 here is CASGPGPTDTQYF. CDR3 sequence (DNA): TGTGCCAGCGGTCCGGGCCCCACAGATACGCAGTATTTT.

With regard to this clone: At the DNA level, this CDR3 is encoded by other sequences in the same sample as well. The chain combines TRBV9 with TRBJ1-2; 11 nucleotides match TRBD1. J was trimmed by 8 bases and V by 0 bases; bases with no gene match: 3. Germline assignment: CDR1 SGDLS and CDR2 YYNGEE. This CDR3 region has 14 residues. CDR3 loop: CASSVAGTGGGYTF. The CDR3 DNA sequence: TGTGCCAGCAGCGTAGCTGGGACAGGGGGGGGCTACACCTTC. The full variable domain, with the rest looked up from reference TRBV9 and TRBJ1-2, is DSGVTQTPKHLITATGQRVTLRCSPRSGDLSVYWYQQSLDQGLQFLIQYYNGEERAKGNILERFSAQQFPDLHSELNLSSLELGDSALYFCASSVAGTGGGYTFGSGTRLTVV.

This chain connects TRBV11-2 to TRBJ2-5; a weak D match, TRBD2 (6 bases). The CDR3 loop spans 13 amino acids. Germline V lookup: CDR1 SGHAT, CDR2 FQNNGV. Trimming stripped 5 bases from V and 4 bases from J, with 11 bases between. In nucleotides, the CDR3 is TGTGCCAGCAGCATACTAGCAAGAGAGACCCAGTACTTC. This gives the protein CASSILARETQYF.

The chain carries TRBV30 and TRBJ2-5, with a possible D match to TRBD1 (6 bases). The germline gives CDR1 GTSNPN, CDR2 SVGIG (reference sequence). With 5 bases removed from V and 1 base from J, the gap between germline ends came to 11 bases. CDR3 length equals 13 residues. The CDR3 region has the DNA TGTGCCTGGCACCGGACAGTCCAAGAGACCCAGTACTTC. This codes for CAWHRTVQETQYF.

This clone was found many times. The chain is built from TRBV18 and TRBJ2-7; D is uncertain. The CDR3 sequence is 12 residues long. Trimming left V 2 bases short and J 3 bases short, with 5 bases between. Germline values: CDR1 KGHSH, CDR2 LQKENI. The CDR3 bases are TGTGCCAGCTCACCAACAGACTACGAGCAGTACTTC. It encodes CASSPTDYEQYF.

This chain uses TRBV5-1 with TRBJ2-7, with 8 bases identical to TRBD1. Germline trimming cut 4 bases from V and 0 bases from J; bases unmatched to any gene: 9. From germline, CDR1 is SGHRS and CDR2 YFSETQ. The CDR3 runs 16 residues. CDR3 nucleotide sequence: TGCGCCAGCAGCACCCGGACAGGGCCTGCCTCCTACGAGCAGTACTTC. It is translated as CASSTRTGPASYEQYF.

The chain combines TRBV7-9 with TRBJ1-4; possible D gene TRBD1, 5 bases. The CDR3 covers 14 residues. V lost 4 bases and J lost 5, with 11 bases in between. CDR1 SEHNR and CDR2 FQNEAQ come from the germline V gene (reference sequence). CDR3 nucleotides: TGTGCCAGCAGCTCCCGGGACGGGAATGAAAAACTGTTTTTT. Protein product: CASSSRDGNEKLFF.

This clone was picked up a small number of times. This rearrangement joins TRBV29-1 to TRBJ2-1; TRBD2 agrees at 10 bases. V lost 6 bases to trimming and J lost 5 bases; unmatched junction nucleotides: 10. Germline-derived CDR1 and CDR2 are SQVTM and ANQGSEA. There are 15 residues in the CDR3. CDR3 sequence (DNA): TGCAGCGTCCGATTAGCGGGAGGAGTAAACAATGAGCAGTTCTTC. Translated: CSVRLAGGVNNEQFF.